Following are 21 T cell receptor beta chains from one sample sequenced in a study of OX40 agonist ivuxolimab in advanced cancers. Produced via immunoSEQ multiplex PCR; TCRdb's table is partial and in-frame only. Here the sample spans over 100,000 clones, over 75% being singletons. The sample consisted of CD4+ or CD8+ T cells sorted from blood, taken in a trial of the OX40 agonist ivuxolimab. Receptor source: an adult with an advanced solid tumor such as melanoma, head and neck, liver or kidney cancer.

V gene TRBV28 combines with J gene TRBJ1-4; tentatively, D is TRBD1 (6 bases). This CDR3 has 14 residues. V lost 5 bases and J 5 bases, leaving 12 bases between the germline ends. Germline values: CDR1 MDHEN, CDR2 SYDVKM. The CDR3 nucleotides are TGTGCCAGCAGTCGCGCAGGGGTGAATGAAAAACTGTTTTTT. Protein: CASSRAGVNEKLFF.

V usage is TRBV30 and J usage is TRBJ2-1; D uncertain. The CDR3 runs 11 residues. Germline CDR1 is GTSNPN and CDR2 is SVGIG (reference sequence). The V end was cut by 2 bases, the J end by 9 bases, with 8 bases between. The chain's CDR3 is CAWSPSVEQFF. In DNA, the CDR3 is TGTGCCTGGAGTCCTTCGGTTGAGCAGTTCTTC.

The chain recombines TRBV19 with TRBJ2-7, with D tentatively TRBD2 (5 bases). This CDR3 is 15 amino acids long. Trimming took off 10 bases at V and 4 bases at J, with 23 bases between the two ends. Per the germline V gene, CDR1 is LNHDA and CDR2 is SQIVND (reference sequence). The CDR3: CATTPNPGNVYEQYF. CDR3 nucleotide sequence: TGTGCCACAACCCCCAACCCCGGGAACGTGTACGAGCAGTACTTC.

This chain links TRBV7-9 with TRBJ2-4; D is uncertain. CDR1 and CDR2 (germline): SEHNR, FQNEAQ (reference sequence). CDR3 size: 15 residues. V lost 6 bases, J lost 0 bases, and 12 bases lay in between. CDR3 bases: TGTGCCAGCAGTACTAAGCAACTAGCCAAAAACATTCAGTACTTC. Amino acid sequence: CASSTKQLAKNIQYF.

The chain carries TRBV19 and TRBJ2-3; D is ambiguous. CDR3 length: 12 amino acids. CDR1 is LNHDA and CDR2 is SQIVND in the germline V gene (reference sequence). V was shortened by 3 bases and J by 1 base, with 2 bases between the two germline ends. The DNA for the CDR3 is TGTGCCAGTAGTATGCGCACAGATACGCAGTATTTT. It yields the protein CASSMRTDTQYF.

The chain recombines TRBV7-2 with TRBJ1-4; D is undetermined. Trimming pared 2 bases from V and 0 bases from J, leaving 10 bases between. This CDR3 is built from 16 residues. Germline V CDR1 and CDR2: SGHTA, FQGNSA. The CDR3: CASSLWSSPTNEKLFF. The CDR3 DNA is TGTGCCAGCAGCTTATGGAGTTCTCCAACTAATGAAAAACTGTTTTTT.

This chain links TRBV6-1 with TRBJ2-2; 8 nucleotides match TRBD1. CDR1 and CDR2 from the germline V gene are MNHNS and SASEGT. This CDR3 spans 16 amino acids. J gave up 6 bases and V 4 bases, and 10 bases lay outside the gene matches. The CDR3, as DNA: TGTGCCAGCAGTGGCGGCGACAGGGGTTCATCCGGGGAGCTGTTTTTT. Residues: CASSGGDRGSSGELFF.

This chain links TRBV9 with TRBJ2-7; 11 bases line up with TRBD1. Germline values: CDR1 SGDLS, CDR2 YYNGEE. Germline trimming cut 3 bases from V and 9 bases from J; bases unmatched to any gene: 11. The CDR3 extends over 15 amino acids. This chain's CDR3 is CASSESGTGGGRQYF. The CDR3 nucleotides read TGTGCCAGCAGCGAGTCCGGGACAGGGGGAGGTCGGCAGTACTTC.

V and J are TRBV19 and TRBJ2-5; D unresolved. V was pared by 5 bases and J by 3 bases, with 13 bases between. CDR1 is LNHDA and CDR2 is SQIVND in the germline V gene (reference sequence). This CDR3 has 14 residues. The DNA of the CDR3 is TGTGCCAGTAGTCCGAGAACGCCCGAAGAGACCCAGTACTTC. Encoded protein: CASSPRTPEETQYF. The full variable domain, its missing parts supplied by reference TRBV19 and TRBJ2-5, is DGGITQSPKYLFRKEGQNVTLSCEQNLNHDAMYWYRQDPGQGLRLIYYSQIVNDFQKGDIAEGYSVSREKKESFPLTVTSAQKNPTAFYLCASSPRTPEETQYFGPGTRLLVL.

This rearrangement joins TRBV28 to TRBJ2-2; TRBD1 matches at 9 bases. CDR1 and CDR2 from the germline V gene are MDHEN and SYDVKM. J lost 1 base, V lost 5 bases, and 5 bases had no gene match. The CDR3 is 16 residues long. The CDR3 loop reads CASSPQGAGNTGELFF. CDR3 sequence (DNA): TGTGCCAGCAGTCCACAGGGGGCAGGGAACACCGGGGAGCTGTTTTTT.

V and J are TRBV5-6 and TRBJ2-5; 10 nucleotides agree with TRBD1. This CDR3 contains 15 residues. With V trimmed by 4 bases and J by 5 bases, 8 bases remained unmatched. The germline CDR1 and CDR2 sequences are SGHDT and YYEEEE. This CDR3 is CASSPGTGVGETQYF. The CDR3 bases are TGTGCCAGCAGCCCCGGGACAGGGGTGGGGGAGACCCAGTACTTC.

The V gene is TRBV2, the J gene TRBJ2-1, with 11 bases aligning to TRBD2. With V trimmed by 6 bases and J by 3 bases, 4 bases remained unmatched. Germline CDR1 SNHLY, CDR2 FYNNEI. The CDR3 has 15 amino acids. The CDR3 DNA reads as TGTGCCAGCAGCTCCGGGACTAGCGGCTACAATGAGCAGTTCTTC. It encodes CASSSGTSGYNEQFF.

The chain has TRBV5-8 and TRBJ1-5; D gene unclear. Between the trimmed V and J ends, which lost 0 bases and 7 bases, there was a span of 5 bases. The germline V gene has CDR1 SGHTS and CDR2 YDEGEE. This CDR3 has 12 residues. The chain's CDR3 is CASSLEVQPQHF. The CDR3 DNA sequence: TGTGCCAGCAGCTTGGAAGTGCAGCCCCAGCATTTT.

This clone was detected once. The rearrangement links TRBV5-3 to TRBJ1-6; D not certain. TRBV5-3 is reported as an ORF; its role is uncertain. V gave up 1 base and J gave up 0 bases, with 8 bases separating them. The CDR3 runs to 16 residues. For the CDR3, the DNA is TGTGCCAGAAGCTTGCCGGCAGTCTCCTATAATTCACCCCTCCACTTT. It yields the protein CARSLPAVSYNSPLHF.

This chain connects TRBV9 to TRBJ1-2; D ambiguous. Looked up from germline, CDR1 is SGDLS and CDR2 is YYNGEE. V lost 0 bases and J 9 bases, leaving 15 bases between the germline ends. This CDR3 is built from 14 residues. The CDR3 coding sequence is TGTGCCAGCAGCGTAGGGGGAGGGAAAGGAAGCTACACCTTC. Its protein is CASSVGGGKGSYTF.

The genes are TRBV6-5 and TRBJ2-7; TRBD1 aligns across 9 bases. CDR3 length: 13 amino acids. From germline, CDR1 is MNHEY and CDR2 SVGAGI. Germline trimming cut 6 bases from V and 5 bases from J; bases unmatched to any gene: 5. This CDR3 reads CASRRQGGDEQYF. The CDR3 nucleotides read TGTGCCAGCAGGCGACAGGGGGGCGACGAGCAGTACTTC.

This clone was observed a few times. The V call is TRBV7-8, the J call TRBJ1-6; D is ambiguous. CDR3 size: 15 residues. CDR1 and CDR2 from the germline V gene are SGHVS and FQNEAQ. V lost 1 base, J lost 7 bases, and 11 bases lay in between. The CDR3 nucleotides are TGTGCCAGCAGCTTAGATGTACAGCTAAATTCACCCCTCCACTTT. Its protein is CASSLDVQLNSPLHF.

This chain links TRBV4-2 with TRBJ1-6; 10 bases match TRBD1. Unmatched junction bases numbered 5, after V lost 0 bases and J lost 9 bases. Germline-derived CDR1 and CDR2 are LGHNA and YNFKEQ. The CDR3 runs 16 residues. The DNA for the CDR3 is TGTGCCAGCAGCCAAGATGGGACAGGGGTGGGTTCACCCCTCCACTTT. This translates into CASSQDGTGVGSPLHF.

CDR3 in amino acids: CASSERNLNTEAFF. CDR3 DNA: TGTGCCAGCAGCGAAAGGAACCTGAACACTGAAGCTTTCTTT. The chain is built from TRBV7-2 and TRBJ1-1; D call uncertain. CDR3 length: 14 residues. V lost 5 bases, J lost 0 bases, and 10 bases lay in between. The germline V gene encodes CDR1 SGHTA and CDR2 FQGNSA. The whole variable domain, remainder taken from reference TRBV7-2 and TRBJ1-1, is GAGVSQSPSNKVTEKGKDVELRCDPISGHTALYWYRQSLGQGLEFLIYFQGNSAPDKSGLPSDRFSAERTGGSVSTLTIQRTQQEDSAVYLCASSERNLNTEAFFGQGTRLTVV.

V is TRBV28 and J is TRBJ2-7; 7 nucleotides line up with TRBD1. V dropped 5 bases and J dropped 7; count of bases not matched to a gene: 14. The CDR3 sequence is 15 residues long. Looked up from germline, CDR1 is MDHEN and CDR2 is SYDVKM. The CDR3 coding sequence is TGTGCCAGCAGTGTAGGGGGCAGGAGCGGAAGAGAGCAGTACTTC. Protein sequence: CASSVGGRSGREQYF. Using reference TRBV28 and TRBJ2-7 for the parts outside the CDR3, the full variable domain is DVKVTQSSRYLVKRTGEKVFLECVQDMDHENMFWYRQDPGLGLRLIYFSYDVKMKEKGDIPEGYSVSREKKERFSLILESASTNQTSMYLCASSVGGRSGREQYFGPGTRLTVT.

This sequence joins TRBV5-5 and TRBJ2-1; D possibly corresponds to TRBD1 (6 bases). V was clipped by 1 base and J by 6 bases, with 20 bases between them. Germline V gene data show CDR1 as SGHKS and CDR2 as YYEKEE (reference sequence). The CDR3 has 17 residues. As DNA, the CDR3 is TGTGCCAGCAGCTTGAGGTCGGGGACATCTCATTTCAATGAGCAGTTCTTC. Amino acids: CASSLRSGTSHFNEQFF.